The next 27 T cell receptor beta chains were all read from a single sample in a study of cytomegalovirus exposure and HLA in healthy donors. The PCR contained 60 Vbeta and 13 Jbeta primers. Assay: immunoSEQ multiplex PCR; the TCRdb copy retains only in-frame clones and omits some. The data hold around 180,000 clones, with approximately 86% observed a single time. The sequencing input was PBMCs. These receptors all stem from a woman younger than 35 in good health and CMV-seronegative.

This clone appeared a few times. This sequence joins TRBV5-5 and TRBJ2-6; possible D gene TRBD1, 6 bases. The germline gives CDR1 SGHKS, CDR2 YYEKEE (reference sequence). Trimming left V 4 bases short and J 3 bases short, with 11 bases between. This CDR3 spans 15 amino acids. CDR3 loop: CASSLQGSGANVLTF. The CDR3 nucleotides read TGTGCCAGCAGCCTACAGGGCAGTGGGGCCAACGTCCTGACTTTC.

The J gene is TRBJ2-3, the V gene TRBV4-2; 8 bases are shared with TRBD2. The trim removed 0 bases at V and 2 bases at J, leaving 7 bases unmatched. The length of the CDR3 is 17 residues. Germline loops: CDR1 LGHNA, CDR2 YNFKEQ. CDR3 sequence reads: CASSQDPPGGYTDTQYF. For the CDR3, the DNA is TGTGCCAGCAGCCAAGACCCCCCGGGGGGGTACACAGATACGCAGTATTTT.

The V and J genes are TRBV6-1 and TRBJ2-2, with D perhaps matching TRBD2 (6 bases). The CDR3 runs to 15 residues. Trimming removed 2 bases at V and 4 bases at J, with 11 bases between. Germline values: CDR1 MNHNS, CDR2 SASEGT. DNA of the CDR3: TGTGCCAGCAGTGAACTTGGGGGGAGCACCGGGGAGCTGTTTTTT. Its translation is CASSELGGSTGELFF.

The chain couples TRBV19 to TRBJ1-3; unclear D gene. With 6 bases removed from V and 0 bases from J, the gap between germline ends came to 6 bases. Per germline, CDR1 LNHDA and CDR2 SQIVND (reference sequence). The CDR3 contains 13 residues. The CDR3 DNA is TGTGCCAGTAGCGGGGTCTCTGGAAACACCATATATTTT. Protein product: CASSGVSGNTIYF.

The rearrangement links TRBV14 to TRBJ2-7, with D tentatively TRBD1 (6 bases). CDR1 and CDR2 from the germline V gene are SGHDN and FVKESK. V was clipped by 3 bases and J by 3 bases, with 12 bases between them. This CDR3 spans 14 amino acids. The CDR3 loop reads CASSHPDSRYEQYF. The CDR3 DNA follows: TGTGCCAGCAGCCATCCGGACAGCCGCTACGAGCAGTACTTC. Complete variable domain (other parts from reference TRBV14 and TRBJ2-7): EAGVTQFPSHSVIEKGQTVTLRCDPISGHDNLYWYRRVMGKEIKFLLHFVKESKQDESGMPNNRFLAERTGGTYSTLKVQPAELEDSGVYFCASSHPDSRYEQYFGPGTRLTVT.

The chain is built from TRBV5-1 and TRBJ2-3, with a possible D match to TRBD2 (5 bases). V lost 4 bases and J 1 base, leaving 16 bases between the germline ends. The CDR3 sequence is 16 residues long. Germline CDR1 reads SGHRS; CDR2 reads YFSETQ. The CDR3 spells CASSVGRSSGTDTQYF. As DNA, the CDR3 is TGCGCCAGCAGCGTGGGGAGATCTTCCGGCACAGATACGCAGTATTTT.

CDR3 DNA sequence: TGCGCCAGCAGCTCCGGGACAGGGGTAGAGCCCCAGCATTTT. Its translation: CASSSGTGVEPQHF. The rearrangement links TRBV5-1 to TRBJ1-5; 10 nucleotides match TRBD1. The CDR3 runs to 14 residues. J was trimmed by 8 bases and V by 3 bases; bases with no gene match: 5. Germline V lookup: CDR1 SGHRS, CDR2 YFSETQ.

The chain links TRBV6-1 to TRBJ2-1; 10 positions match TRBD2. CDR3 length equals 15 residues. Germline lookup yields CDR1 MNHNS and CDR2 SASEGT. V shed 1 base, J shed 6 bases, and the junction held 3 bases outside the gene matches. The CDR3 here is CASSEVASGGNEQFF. CDR3 DNA sequence: TGTGCCAGCAGTGAAGTAGCTAGCGGGGGCAATGAGCAGTTCTTC.

This clone has more than one count but fewer than ten. The chain links TRBV30 to TRBJ1-1; D perhaps matches TRBD1 (5 bases). This CDR3 is built from 14 residues. The V end was cut by 2 bases, the J end by 0 bases, with 10 bases between. Germline V CDR1 and CDR2: GTSNPN, SVGIG (reference sequence). The chain's CDR3 is CAWSWGGMNTEAFF. The CDR3 nucleotides are TGTGCCTGGAGTTGGGGGGGAATGAACACTGAAGCTTTCTTT.

The sample holds one count of this clone. The rearrangement joins TRBV18 to TRBJ1-5; unclear D gene. CDR1 is KGHSH, CDR2 LQKENI, per germline. The V end was cut by 2 bases, the J end by 4 bases, with 9 bases between. This CDR3 comprises 14 residues. The CDR3 protein is CASSPGAGNQPQHF. CDR3 nucleotide sequence: TGTGCCAGCTCACCAGGAGCGGGGAATCAGCCCCAGCATTTT.

CDR3 region: CASSLAQAYGYTF. Written as DNA, the CDR3 is TGCGCCAGCAGCCTTGCGCAGGCCTATGGCTACACCTTC. The chain joins TRBV5-1 to TRBJ1-2; D remains ambiguous. The germline gives CDR1 SGHRS, CDR2 YFSETQ. The CDR3 contains 13 residues. Trimming cost V 4 bases and J 4 bases, with 11 bases left between them. The full variable domain, rest sourced from reference TRBV5-1 and TRBJ1-2, is KAGVTQTPRYLIKTRGQQVTLSCSPISGHRSVSWYQQTPGQGLQFLFEYFSETQRNKGNFPGRFSGRQFSNSRSEMNVSTLELGDSALYLCASSLAQAYGYTFGSGTRLTVV.

The chain couples TRBV2 to TRBJ1-1; D remains ambiguous. This CDR3 comprises 14 residues. Germline assignment: CDR1 SNHLY and CDR2 FYNNEI. The germline V and J ends were trimmed by 7 bases and 4 bases, with 16 bases remaining between them. CDR3 loop: CASMERRAGTEAFF. The CDR3 bases are TGTGCCAGCATGGAGAGGAGGGCAGGCACTGAAGCTTTCTTT. Filled out from reference TRBV2 and TRBJ1-1, the complete variable domain reads EPEVTQTPSHQVTQMGQEVILRCVPISNHLYFYWYRQILGQKVEFLVSFYNNEISEKSEIFDDQFSVERPDGSNFTLKIRSTKLEDSAMYFCASMERRAGTEAFFGQGTRLTVV.

The chain employs TRBV4-3 and TRBJ2-5; TRBD2 agrees at 7 bases. The end of the DNA is better explained by TRBJ2-7, so the J call may be wrong. The CDR3 runs 16 residues. Germline V gives CDR1 LGHNA, CDR2 YSLEER. The DNA of the CDR3 is TGCGCCAGCAGCCCGACCTCGGCGGGAGCTTTGCACGAGCAGTACTTC. Its translation is CASSPTSAGALHEQYF.

The V gene is TRBV5-5, the J gene TRBJ1-6; D gene uncertain. Germline loops: CDR1 SGHKS, CDR2 YYEKEE (reference sequence). This CDR3 region has 14 residues. V was trimmed by 3 bases and J by 2 bases, leaving 6 bases between them. The CDR3 is CASSWQTYNSPLHF. The CDR3 DNA sequence: TGTGCCAGCAGCTGGCAGACCTATAATTCACCCCTCCACTTT.

This chain connects TRBV19 to TRBJ2-6; 9 bases line up with TRBD1. CDR1 LNHDA and CDR2 SQIVND come from the germline V gene (reference sequence). The junction had 12 bases not matched to a gene; V was cut back by 9 bases and J by 0 bases. The CDR3 is made up of 18 amino acids. The CDR3 loop reads CASRRQGGEISGANVLTF. The CDR3 DNA is TGTGCCAGCCGGCGACAGGGGGGCGAAATCTCTGGGGCCAACGTCCTGACTTTC. Drawing the rest from reference TRBV19 and TRBJ2-6, the complete variable domain is DGGITQSPKYLFRKEGQNVTLSCEQNLNHDAMYWYRQDPGQGLRLIYYSQIVNDFQKGDIAEGYSVSREKKESFPLTVTSAQKNPTAFYLCASRRQGGEISGANVLTFGAGSRLTVL.

This chain uses TRBV7-2 with TRBJ2-5, with D possibly TRBD2 on 5 matching bases. Trimming removed 5 bases at V and 11 bases at J, with 15 bases between. Looked up from germline, CDR1 is SGHTA and CDR2 is FQGNSA. This CDR3 contains 12 residues. CDR3 residues: CASSRLGREQYF. Written as DNA, the CDR3 is TGTGCCAGCAGCCGTCTGGGGAGAGAGCAGTACTTC.

This chain joins TRBV6-1 and TRBJ2-7; 7 bases align to TRBD1. The CDR3 spans 13 residues. The J segment lost 0 bases and the V segment lost 9 bases, leaving 5 bases of the junction unmatched. The germline V gene encodes CDR1 MNHNS and CDR2 SASEGT. The CDR3 loop reads CASRDSSSYEQYF. DNA for the CDR3: TGTGCCAGTCGGGACAGCAGCTCCTACGAGCAGTACTTC.

This chain uses TRBV5-1 with TRBJ2-7, with D possibly matching TRBD2 (6 bases). The V and J ends lost 1 base and 0 bases respectively, with 11 bases between them. The CDR3 is made up of 15 amino acids. Germline V gene lookup returns CDR1 SGHRS and CDR2 YFSETQ. The CDR3 here is CASSLLAGTSYEQYF. The CDR3 DNA reads as TGCGCCAGCAGCTTGTTGGCGGGGACCTCCTACGAGCAGTACTTC. The variable domain in full, completed from reference TRBV5-1 and TRBJ2-7, reads KAGVTQTPRYLIKTRGQQVTLSCSPISGHRSVSWYQQTPGQGLQFLFEYFSETQRNKGNFPGRFSGRQFSNSRSEMNVSTLELGDSALYLCASSLLAGTSYEQYFGPGTRLTVT.

CDR3 in amino acids: CASSSVGAEQYF. In DNA form, the CDR3 reads TGTGCCAGCAGCTCCGTAGGGGCGGAGCAGTACTTC. V and J are TRBV7-9 and TRBJ2-7; tentative D call: TRBD1 (5 bases). Deletions cut 4 bases from V and 7 bases from J, with 11 bases between. The CDR3 consists of 12 residues. Germline V lookup: CDR1 SEHNR, CDR2 FQNEAQ (reference sequence).

The chain couples TRBV7-9 to TRBJ2-1; TRBD2 aligns across 8 bases. CDR3 length: 14 amino acids. The germline gives CDR1 SEHNR, CDR2 FQNEAQ (reference sequence). V lost 5 bases, J lost 7 bases, and 7 bases stayed unmatched. CDR3 sequence: CASSPGRGGNEQFF. The CDR3, as DNA: TGTGCCAGCAGCCCCGGGAGGGGGGGGAATGAGCAGTTCTTC.

This clone was detected only a few times. This chain links TRBV13 with TRBJ2-3; 9 bases map to TRBD1. The V segment lost 5 bases and the J segment 5 bases; nucleotides outside the gene matches: 11. The CDR3 length is 16 residues. Per the germline V gene, CDR1 is PRHDT and CDR2 is FYEKMQ (reference sequence). The CDR3 region is CASSPTGGLVKDTQYF. The CDR3 nucleotides read TGTGCCAGCAGCCCGACAGGGGGACTGGTTAAAGATACGCAGTATTTT.

The rearrangement joins TRBV7-6 to TRBJ2-6; no reliable D call. Germline CDR1 SGHVS, CDR2 FNYEAQ. There are 16 residues in the CDR3. With 5 bases removed from V and 0 bases from J, the gap between germline ends came to 11 bases. The CDR3, as DNA: TGTGCCAGCAGCCCTAGAGCGAGCTCTGGGGCCAACGTCCTGACTTTC. Translating it yields CASSPRASSGANVLTF. The entire variable domain, with the rest obtained from reference TRBV7-6 and TRBJ2-6, is as follows: GAGVSQSPRYKVTKRGQDVALRCDPISGHVSLYWYRQALGQGPEFLTYFNYEAQQDKSGLPNDRFSAERPEGSISTLTIQRTEQRDSAMYRCASSPRASSGANVLTFGAGSRLTVL.

V gene TRBV29-1 combines with J gene TRBJ1-3, with a weak D call TRBD1 (5 bases). Germline CDR1 SQVTM, CDR2 ANQGSEA. With 5 bases removed from V and 2 bases from J, the gap between germline ends came to 7 bases. The CDR3 is 12 residues long. The CDR3 sequence: CSVTGTGNTIYF. As DNA, the CDR3 is TGCAGCGTTACAGGAACTGGAAACACCATATATTTT.

The chain carries TRBV29-1 and TRBJ2-7; D is perhaps TRBD2 (6 bases). V was trimmed by 5 bases and J by 3 bases, leaving 14 bases between them. Germline V lookup: CDR1 SQVTM, CDR2 ANQGSEA. The CDR3 contains 13 residues. The CDR3: CSVRARLDYEQYF. The CDR3 bases are TGCAGCGTTAGGGCTAGACTAGACTACGAGCAGTACTTC.

This sequence joins TRBV7-8 and TRBJ2-1; no clear D. The CDR3 extends over 15 amino acids. Germline values: CDR1 SGHVS, CDR2 FQNEAQ. V was clipped by 5 bases and J by 0 bases, with 11 bases between them. The CDR3 spells CASSRSAGSYNEQFF. CDR3 in DNA: TGTGCCAGCAGCCGATCCGCCGGCTCCTACAATGAGCAGTTCTTC.

This chain joins TRBV2 and TRBJ1-2; D is ambiguous. CDR1 SNHLY and CDR2 FYNNEI come from the germline V gene. With 1 base removed from V and 14 bases from J, the gap between germline ends came to 5 bases. This CDR3 has 9 amino acids. The DNA for the CDR3 is TGTGCCAGCAGTGAAGGGGCTACCTTC. Amino acids: CASSEGATF.

The chain recombines TRBV28 with TRBJ2-1, with a tentative D call TRBD1 (6 bases). Trimming removed 5 bases at V and 5 bases at J, with 16 bases between. The CDR3 is 15 residues long. Germline assignment: CDR1 MDHEN and CDR2 SYDVKM. The CDR3 sequence: CASSPLQGVDNEQFF. The CDR3 DNA reads TGTGCCAGCAGTCCCCTACAGGGTGTCGACAATGAGCAGTTCTTC.